The T cell receptor beta chain under discussion was sequenced for a study of blood T cell repertoires in COVID-19. Measured with immunoSEQ multiplex PCR; TCRdb has only the in-frame clones, and not every one. The sample lists about 190,000 clones, roughly four fifths occurring once. From germline, CDR1 is LNHNV and CDR2 YYDKDF (reference sequence). This CDR3 has 16 residues. V lost 7 bases and J lost 0; bases outside the gene matches: 6. The V call is TRBV15, the J call TRBJ1-4, with TRBD1 matching 9 bases. The sequence came from a man aged 25 to 40 with active or convalescent COVID-19. Sequencing was carried out using peripheral blood. CDR3 sequence: CATTRDREATNEKLFF. In DNA form, the CDR3 reads TGTGCCACCACCAGGGACAGGGAAGCAACTAATGAAAAACTGTTTTTT.